Included here is one TCR beta chain sequence, with context. Antigen: not known. This sample stems from a study of cytomegalovirus exposure and HLA in healthy donors. The study's findings and limits: What TCR beta sequences reportedly achieved was accurate prediction of HLA-A and HLA-B alleles in most subjects. Immune exposure information comprised only CMV serostatus.

PCR primers comprised 60 Vbeta and 13 Jbeta primers. Method: immunoSEQ multiplex PCR; TCRdb's copy keeps in-frame clones and lacks some. The top ten hold more than 2.5% of the sample, which has 120,000 to 150,000 clones, about 79% seen once. This clonotype was sampled from a male donor in good health and CMV-seronegative. Material for sequencing was PBMCs.

Here the CDR3 DNA reads TGCGCCAGCAGCCAAGGGCCGGGACTAGACGCCGAGCAGTACTTC. Its protein product is CASSQGPGLDAEQYF. The chain uses TRBV4-3 and TRBJ2-7; 8 nucleotides line up with TRBD2. There are 15 residues in the CDR3. Losses at the gene ends were 1 base for V and 6 bases for J; bases not matched to a gene: 8. Per the germline V gene, CDR1 is LGHNA and CDR2 is YSLEER.